The rows below give T cell receptor beta chains drawn from one sample of a study of T cell responses to AZD1222 COVID-19 vaccine. Measured with immunoSEQ multiplex PCR; TCRdb has only the in-frame clones, and not every one. The sample yields over 110,000 clones, 92% seen once. The sequencing used peripheral blood, collected 28 days after the second AZD1222 dose. These receptors came from an adult who received the AZD1222 COVID-19 vaccine. Both conserved end residues are part of each CDR3. The D gene is left open where the match is weak. Not all rows give a size; the values are once, few, many and, for expanded clones, a class.

V: TRBV5-1
D: .
length: 15
J: TRBJ1-4
size: once
CDR3: CASSLAGQGQEKLFF
DNA: TGCGCCAGCAGCTTGGCCGGGCAGGGGCAGGAAAAACTGTTTTTT

V: TRBV11-2
D: .
length: 13
J: TRBJ1-1
size: once
CDR3: CASSPTVNTEAFF
DNA: TGTGCCAGCAGTCCAACAGTGAACACTGAAGCTTTCTTT

V: TRBV11-2
D: .
length: 14
J: TRBJ1-6
size: .
CDR3: CASSSGGEGPPLHF
DNA: TGTGCCAGCAGCTCGGGTGGCGAGGGACCACCCCTCCACTTT

V: TRBV27
D: .
length: 15
J: TRBJ2-1
size: .
CDR3: CASSLRLVTYNEQFF
DNA: TGTGCCAGCAGTTTACGGCTGGTTACCTACAATGAGCAGTTCTTC

V: TRBV10-3
D: TRBD1
length: 15
J: TRBJ1-5
size: .
CDR3: CAIGEEGASNQPQHF
DNA: TGTGCCATCGGGGAGGAGGGGGCTTCCAATCAGCCCCAGCATTTT

V: TRBV4-1
D: .
length: 17
J: TRBJ2-4
size: .
CDR3: CASSQEPAGIPKNIQYF
DNA: TGCGCCAGCAGCCAAGAACCAGCAGGGATACCCAAAAACATTCAGTACTTC

V: TRBV5-6
D: .
length: 15
J: TRBJ1-3
size: .
CDR3: CASSSTGISGNTIYF
DNA: TGTGCCAGCAGCTCCACCGGGATCTCTGGAAACACCATATATTTT

V: TRBV10-1
D: .
length: 14
J: TRBJ1-2
size: .
CDR3: CASSESSRSYGYTF
DNA: TGCGCCAGCAGTGAGTCGTCCAGGTCCTATGGCTACACCTTC

V: TRBV2
D: .
length: 11
J: TRBJ1-4
size: .
CDR3: CAIASNEKLFF
DNA: TGTGCTATAGCCTCCAATGAAAAACTGTTTTTT

V: TRBV27
D: .
length: 16
J: TRBJ1-3
size: .
CDR3: CASSPSGGKPGNTIYF
DNA: TGTGCCAGCAGTCCCTCGGGGGGGAAGCCTGGAAACACCATATATTTT

V: TRBV6-5
D: .
length: 14
J: TRBJ1-2
size: .
CDR3: CASSPPLDGYGYTF
DNA: TGTGCCAGCAGTCCACCCCTCGACGGCTATGGCTACACCTTC

V: TRBV23-1
D: .
length: 15
J: TRBJ1-3
size: .
CDR3: CASTQGRNSGNTIYF
DNA: TGCGCCAGCACCCAAGGACGGAACTCTGGAAACACCATATATTTT

V: TRBV29-1
D: TRBD1
length: 13
J: TRBJ1-4
size: .
CDR3: CSVTGQGREKLFF
DNA: TGCAGCGTTACGGGACAGGGTCGTGAAAAACTGTTTTTT

V: TRBV7-2
D: .
length: 13
J: TRBJ1-1
size: .
CDR3: CASSFGGVTEAFF
DNA: TGTGCCAGCAGCTTCGGGGGTGTGACTGAAGCTTTCTTT

V: TRBV6-2/TRBV6-3
D: .
length: 13
J: TRBJ2-3
size: .
CDR3: CASSYLELGTQYF
DNA: TGTGCCAGCAGTTACCTTGAGCTAGGTACGCAGTATTTT

V: TRBV13
D: .
length: 15
J: TRBJ2-1
size: .
CDR3: CASSWPTGTHNEQFF
DNA: TGTGCCAGCAGCTGGCCTACCGGGACACACAATGAGCAGTTCTTC

V: TRBV12-3/TRBV12-4
D: .
length: 12
J: TRBJ1-2
size: .
CDR3: CASRSLRGYHTF
DNA: TGTGCCAGCAGGTCCTTGAGGGGATACCACACCTTC

V: TRBV28
D: TRBD1
length: 13
J: TRBJ1-2
size: .
CDR3: CASSSTGVLGYTF
DNA: TGTGCCAGCAGTTCGACAGGGGTACTCGGCTACACCTTC

V: TRBV5-4
D: .
length: 14
J: TRBJ1-1
size: .
CDR3: CASSLKQGGTEAFF
DNA: TGTGCCAGCAGCCTAAAACAGGGTGGCACTGAAGCTTTCTTT

V: TRBV7-2
D: TRBD2
length: 16
J: TRBJ2-4
size: .
CDR3: CASSFSWGGAKNIQYF
DNA: TGTGCCAGCAGCTTCTCCTGGGGGGGAGCCAAAAACATTCAGTACTTC

V: TRBV3-1/TRBV3-2
D: TRBD1
length: 16
J: TRBJ1-5
size: .
CDR3: CASSQAPGQTSQPQHF
DNA: TGTGCCAGCAGCCAGGCTCCGGGACAGACAAGTCAGCCCCAGCATTTT

V: TRBV6-2/TRBV6-3
D: .
length: 14
J: TRBJ1-1
size: .
CDR3: CASSGGRGNTEAFF
DNA: TGTGCCAGCAGCGGGGGTAGGGGGAACACTGAAGCTTTCTTT

V: TRBV5-4
D: TRBD2
length: 17
J: TRBJ2-2
size: few
CDR3: CASSLGAGLAGTGELFF
DNA: TGTGCCAGCAGCTTGGGTGCGGGACTAGCGGGCACCGGGGAGCTGTTTTTT

V: TRBV7-2
D: .
length: 15
J: TRBJ1-4
size: .
CDR3: CASSLSGRTNEKLFF
DNA: TGTGCCAGCAGCTTATCGGGGCGGACTAATGAAAAACTGTTTTTT

V: TRBV3-1/TRBV3-2
D: TRBD1
length: 16
J: TRBJ2-1
size: .
CDR3: CASSPGGRFFDNEQFF
DNA: TGTGCCAGCAGCCCAGGGGGAAGATTTTTTGACAATGAGCAGTTCTTC

V: TRBV7-2
D: .
length: 16
J: TRBJ1-2
size: .
CDR3: CASSLAPSGQNYGYTF
DNA: TGTGCCAGCAGCTTAGCGCCTTCCGGACAAAACTATGGCTACACCTTC

V: TRBV6-5
D: .
length: 16
J: TRBJ1-1
size: .
CDR3: CASSYGSGRRNTEAFF
DNA: TGTGCCAGCAGTTACGGGTCGGGCCGACGGAACACTGAAGCTTTCTTT

V: TRBV28
D: .
length: 12
J: TRBJ1-2
size: .
CDR3: CASSSGYYGYTF
DNA: TGTGCCAGCAGTTCGGGGTACTATGGCTACACCTTC

V: TRBV27
D: TRBD1
length: 21
J: TRBJ1-6
size: .
CDR3: CASSTAGQGVSTSSYNSPLHF
DNA: TGTGCCAGCAGTACCGCCGGACAGGGGGTAAGTACAAGCTCCTATAATTCACCCCTCCACTTT

V: TRBV7-9
D: .
length: 14
J: TRBJ2-7
size: .
CDR3: CASSTPEGLTEQYF
DNA: TGTGCCAGCAGCACCCCGGAAGGACTTACCGAGCAGTACTTC

V: TRBV6-5
D: .
length: 13
J: TRBJ1-1
size: .
CDR3: CATRGGGNTEAFF
DNA: TGTGCCACCCGTGGGGGGGGAAACACTGAAGCTTTCTTT